Described below is a single T cell receptor beta chain sequence and its context. Its antigen is unknown. This entry comes from a study of identical twins. Study-level results: Cord blood beta clonotypes that were abundant carried fewer insertions, and memory repertoires showed no such trend. Cross-sectional statistics, not tracking of the same donors, supported the conclusions. The study found that models underestimated out-of-frame TCR alpha sharing in monozygotic twins.

The germline V gene encodes CDR1 MNHEY and CDR2 SMNVEV (reference sequence). V lost 5 bases, J lost 2 bases, and 19 bases lay in between. The CDR3 sequence is 18 residues long. The cDNA had a unique molecular identifier and a template-switch universal primer site. TCRdb fed the 5' RACE reads into MiXCR, producing one record per CDR3 protein. Among roughly 1.6 million distinct CDR3 sequences listed, about 32% were seen once. The sequence came from a newborn girl in good health. The J gene is TRBJ1-6, the V gene TRBV27, with unresolved D. Sequencing input: cord blood. Here the CDR3 reads CASSPRGRKVAYNSPLHF. Written as DNA, the CDR3 is TGTGCCAGCAGTCCCCGGGGTCGGAAGGTGGCCTATAATTCACCCCTCCACTTT.